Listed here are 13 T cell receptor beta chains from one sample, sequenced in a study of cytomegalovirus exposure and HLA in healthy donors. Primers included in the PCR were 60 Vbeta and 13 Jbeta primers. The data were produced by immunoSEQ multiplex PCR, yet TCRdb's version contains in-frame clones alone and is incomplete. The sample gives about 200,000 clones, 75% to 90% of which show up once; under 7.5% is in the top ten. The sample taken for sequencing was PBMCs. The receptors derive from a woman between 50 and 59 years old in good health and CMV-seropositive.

CDR3 sequence reads: CASSPLAGASNNEQFF. The CDR3 nucleotides are TGTGCCAGCAGTCCATTAGCGGGGGCCTCGAACAATGAGCAGTTCTTC. This rearrangement joins TRBV7-9 to TRBJ2-1; 9 nucleotides line up with TRBD2. The junction had 11 bases not matched to a gene; V was cut back by 6 bases and J by 5 bases. CDR3 length: 16 amino acids. The germline V gene encodes CDR1 SEHNR and CDR2 FQNEAQ (reference sequence).

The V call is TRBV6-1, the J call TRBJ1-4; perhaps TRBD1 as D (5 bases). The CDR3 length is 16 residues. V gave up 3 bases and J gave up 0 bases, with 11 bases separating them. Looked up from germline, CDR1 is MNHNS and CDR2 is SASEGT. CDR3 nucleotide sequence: TGTGCCAGCAGTGAGCAGGGAAAGGCAACTAATGAAAAACTGTTTTTT. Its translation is CASSEQGKATNEKLFF.

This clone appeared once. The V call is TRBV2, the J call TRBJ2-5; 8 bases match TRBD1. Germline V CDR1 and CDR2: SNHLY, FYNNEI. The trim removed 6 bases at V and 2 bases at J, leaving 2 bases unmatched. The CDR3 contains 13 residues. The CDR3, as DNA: TGTGCCAGCAGCAGGGACAGGCAAGAGACCCAGTACTTC. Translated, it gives CASSRDRQETQYF.

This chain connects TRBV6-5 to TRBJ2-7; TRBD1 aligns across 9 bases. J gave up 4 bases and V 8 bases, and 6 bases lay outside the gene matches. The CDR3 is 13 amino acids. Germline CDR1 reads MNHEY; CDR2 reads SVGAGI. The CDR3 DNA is TGTGCCAGCTCCAGGACAGGGGAATACGAGCAGTACTTC. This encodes CASSRTGEYEQYF.

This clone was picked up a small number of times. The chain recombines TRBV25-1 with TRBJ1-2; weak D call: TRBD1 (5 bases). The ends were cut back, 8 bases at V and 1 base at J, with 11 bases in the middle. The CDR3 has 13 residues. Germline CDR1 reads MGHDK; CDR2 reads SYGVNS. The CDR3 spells CASLGGGNYGYTF. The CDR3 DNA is TGTGCCAGCCTCGGGGGGGGTAACTATGGCTACACCTTC.

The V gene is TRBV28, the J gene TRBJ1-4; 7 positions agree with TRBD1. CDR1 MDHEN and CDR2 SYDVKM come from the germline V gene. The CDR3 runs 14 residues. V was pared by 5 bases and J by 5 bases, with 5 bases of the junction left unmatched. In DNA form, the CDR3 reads TGTGCCAGCAGTCGGGACAGCGAGAATGAAAAACTGTTTTTT. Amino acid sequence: CASSRDSENEKLFF.

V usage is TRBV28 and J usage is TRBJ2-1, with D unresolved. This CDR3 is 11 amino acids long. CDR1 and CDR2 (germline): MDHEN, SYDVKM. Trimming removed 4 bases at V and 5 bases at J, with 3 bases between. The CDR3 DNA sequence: TGTGCCAGCAGTTCTAACAATGAGCAGTTCTTC. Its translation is CASSSNNEQFF.

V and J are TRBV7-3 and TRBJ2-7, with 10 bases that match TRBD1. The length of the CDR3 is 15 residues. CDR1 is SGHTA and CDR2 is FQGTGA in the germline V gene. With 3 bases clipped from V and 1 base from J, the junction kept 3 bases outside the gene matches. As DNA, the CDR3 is TGTGCCAGCAGCTTGGCGGGACAGGGGTCCTACGAGCAGTACTTC. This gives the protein CASSLAGQGSYEQYF.

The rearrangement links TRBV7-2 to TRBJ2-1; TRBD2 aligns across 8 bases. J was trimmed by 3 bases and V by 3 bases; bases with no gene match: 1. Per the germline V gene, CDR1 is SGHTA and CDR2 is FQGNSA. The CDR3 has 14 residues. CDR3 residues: CASSLGLGYNEQFF. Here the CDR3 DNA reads TGTGCCAGCAGCTTGGGACTAGGCTACAATGAGCAGTTCTTC.

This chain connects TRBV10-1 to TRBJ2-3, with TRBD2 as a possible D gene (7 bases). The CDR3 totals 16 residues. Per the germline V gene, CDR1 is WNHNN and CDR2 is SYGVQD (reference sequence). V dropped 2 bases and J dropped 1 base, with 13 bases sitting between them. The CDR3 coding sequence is TGCGCCAGCAGTGAGGTCGGGGGGCCGGGCACAGATACGCAGTATTTT. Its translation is CASSEVGGPGTDTQYF.

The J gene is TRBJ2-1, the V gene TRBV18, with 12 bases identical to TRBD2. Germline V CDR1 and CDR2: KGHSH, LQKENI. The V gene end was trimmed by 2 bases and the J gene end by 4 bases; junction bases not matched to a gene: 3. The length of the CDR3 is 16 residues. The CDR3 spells CASSPSSGGDYNEQFF. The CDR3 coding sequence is TGTGCCAGCTCACCATCTAGCGGGGGGGATTACAATGAGCAGTTCTTC.

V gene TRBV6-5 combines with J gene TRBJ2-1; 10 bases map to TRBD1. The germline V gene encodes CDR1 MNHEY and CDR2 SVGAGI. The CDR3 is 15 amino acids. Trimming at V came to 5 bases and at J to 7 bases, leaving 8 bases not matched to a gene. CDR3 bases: TGTGCCAGCAGTAGACCGGGACAGGGGTGGAATGAGCAGTTCTTC. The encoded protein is CASSRPGQGWNEQFF.

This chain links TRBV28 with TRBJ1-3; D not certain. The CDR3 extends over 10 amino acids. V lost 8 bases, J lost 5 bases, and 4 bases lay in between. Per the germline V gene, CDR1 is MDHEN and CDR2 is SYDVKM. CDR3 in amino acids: CASGRNTIYF. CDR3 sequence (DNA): TGTGCCAGCGGCCGAAACACCATATATTTT.